The 21 T cell receptor beta chains reported below all come from one sample, sequenced in a study of TIL therapy for anti-PD-1-resistant metastatic lung cancer (dated by TCRdb to 2020 to 2023). The time point label corresponds to: pre-treatment sample, taken before nivolumab and TIL therapy. The baseline tumor samples, taken from the same resection that was used to grow TIL, were excised metastases, most often pleural nodules or supraclavicular lymph nodes. Using bias-controlled multiplex PCR with the immunoSEQ v3 hsTCRB kit, the TCR beta CDR3 regions were amplified from genomic DNA. TCRdb provides this immuneACCESS table in a form limited to in-frame rearrangements. Some clones are lacking; in checked studies, under half of them reflect an unresolved V gene, and why the rest are absent is not known. This sample has about 100,000 clones in its table, and around 71% of those were observed once. The ten largest make up roughly 11% of the sample.

The sample in question was tumor tissue, obtained at baseline. These receptors were taken from a person aged 25 to 80 with non-small cell lung cancer.

This clone was seen more than once but under ten times. The chain carries TRBV7-2 and TRBJ2-3; 10 positions agree with TRBD2. The CDR3 has 14 residues. CDR1 is SGHTA and CDR2 is FQGNSA in the germline V gene. V shed 4 bases, J shed 5 bases, and the junction held 3 bases outside the gene matches. The CDR3 is CASSYRLAGDTQYF. The CDR3 nucleotides read TGTGCCAGCAGCTACCGACTAGCGGGAGATACGCAGTATTTT.

The genes are TRBV3-1 (or the pseudogene TRBV3-2) and TRBJ2-5, with 10 nucleotides matching TRBD2. The J segment lost 5 bases and the V segment lost 6 bases, leaving 9 bases of the junction unmatched. The CDR3 totals 15 residues. The V gene's germline CDR1 is LGHDT and CDR2 YNNKEL (reference sequence). This CDR3 reads CASSLERGGRETQYF. The CDR3 nucleotides read TGTGCCAGCAGTCTGGAGCGGGGGGGCCGGGAGACCCAGTACTTC.

This clone has more than one count but fewer than ten. The chain has TRBV6-1 and TRBJ2-7, with 8 bases lining up with TRBD1. This CDR3 has 13 residues. The germline gives CDR1 MNHNS, CDR2 SASEGT. J gave up 6 bases and V 2 bases, and 3 bases lay outside the gene matches. The CDR3 protein is CASSERQGIEQYF. Here the CDR3 DNA reads TGTGCCAGCAGTGAAAGACAGGGGATCGAGCAGTACTTC.

This clone was found many times. The J gene is TRBJ1-2, the V gene TRBV28; 9 bases are a match to TRBD1. This CDR3 has 15 residues. The J segment lost 7 bases and the V segment lost 2 bases, leaving 8 bases of the junction unmatched. The germline V gene has CDR1 MDHEN and CDR2 SYDVKM. CDR3 residues: CASSLAPTGGSGYTF. DNA of the CDR3: TGTGCCAGCAGTTTAGCCCCAACAGGGGGCAGTGGCTACACCTTC.

The chain joins TRBV9 to TRBJ2-7; a possible D gene is TRBD2 (6 bases). The CDR3 extends over 14 amino acids. V lost 0 bases to trimming and J lost 6 bases, with 13 bases between them. Germline CDR1 and CDR2: SGDLS and YYNGEE. This CDR3 is CASSVEYGGSEQYF. The CDR3 DNA is TGTGCCAGCAGCGTAGAATACGGGGGTAGCGAGCAGTACTTC.

This chain joins TRBV3-1 (or the pseudogene TRBV3-2) and TRBJ1-1; 7 nucleotides line up with TRBD1. The CDR3 extends over 15 amino acids. Germline trimming cut 1 base from V and 4 bases from J; bases unmatched to any gene: 6. The germline CDR1 and CDR2 sequences are LGHDT and YNNKEL (reference sequence). The CDR3 is CASSQARDSSTEAFF. In nucleotides, the CDR3 is TGTGCCAGCAGCCAAGCGAGGGACAGTAGCACTGAAGCTTTCTTT.

This clone was counted only a few times. The CDR3 region has the DNA TGTGCCAGCAGCGGAGACAACTCTGGAAACACCATATATTTT. Protein: CASSGDNSGNTIYF. The chain combines TRBV7-6 with TRBJ1-3; D not resolved. Germline V gene sequence: CDR1 SGHVS, CDR2 FNYEAQ. Trimming took 5 bases from V and 0 from J, leaving 8 bases between them. The CDR3 covers 14 residues. Looking up the rest from reference TRBV7-6 and TRBJ1-3 gives the full variable domain: GAGVSQSPRYKVTKRGQDVALRCDPISGHVSLYWYRQALGQGPEFLTYFNYEAQQDKSGLPNDRFSAERPEGSISTLTIQRTEQRDSAMYRCASSGDNSGNTIYFGEGSWLTVV.

This clone is termed medium-sized. The J gene is TRBJ2-7, the V gene TRBV6-5; the D call may be TRBD1 or TRBD2 (6 bases each). This CDR3 comprises 13 residues. The germline CDR1 and CDR2 sequences are MNHEY and SVGAGI. Trimming removed 6 bases at V and 3 bases at J, with 12 bases between. The CDR3 nucleotides are TGTGCCAGCAGGGAGGGGGTTTACTACGAGCAGTACTTC. It is translated as CASREGVYYEQYF.

The V gene is TRBV28, the J gene TRBJ2-7; the match to TRBD2 covers 11 bases. The CDR3 consists of 16 residues. V lost 7 bases, J lost 2 bases, and 10 bases stayed unmatched. Germline V CDR1 and CDR2: MDHEN, SYDVKM. In nucleotides, the CDR3 is TGTGCCAGCATCAAGATAGCGGGAGGGCCTGCCTACGAGCAGTACTTC. Translating it yields CASIKIAGGPAYEQYF.

This clone has only a few counts. This chain connects TRBV28 to TRBJ1-5; a possible D gene is TRBD1 (6 bases). The CDR3 consists of 15 residues. CDR1 and CDR2 from the germline V gene are MDHEN and SYDVKM. Trimming removed 8 bases at V and 3 bases at J, with 17 bases between. The CDR3: CASATRTGYNQPQHF. The DNA for the CDR3 is TGTGCCAGCGCCACCCGTACAGGGTACAATCAGCCCCAGCATTTT.

The rearrangement joins TRBV11-2 to TRBJ2-7; TRBD1 matches 8 bases. The J segment lost 0 bases and the V segment lost 5 bases, leaving 6 bases of the junction unmatched. The CDR3 length is 15 residues. Germline lookup yields CDR1 SGHAT and CDR2 FQNNGV. CDR3 nucleotides: TGTGCCAGCAGCCGACGGACAGGGAGCTCCTACGAGCAGTACTTC. Encoded protein: CASSRRTGSSYEQYF.

The chain uses TRBV3-1 (or the pseudogene TRBV3-2) and TRBJ2-1; 8 nucleotides line up with TRBD1. The CDR3 spans 14 residues. The V gene end was trimmed by 2 bases and the J gene end by 6 bases; junction bases not matched to a gene: 3. Germline CDR1 and CDR2: LGHDT and YNNKEL (reference sequence). Here the CDR3 reads CASSQRTGRNEQFF. The CDR3 DNA follows: TGTGCCAGCAGCCAACGGACAGGGCGCAATGAGCAGTTCTTC.

This clone was seen more than once but under ten times. V gene TRBV7-6 combines with J gene TRBJ1-5, with a weak D call TRBD1 (5 bases). CDR1 is SGHVS, CDR2 FNYEAQ, per germline. The CDR3 runs to 17 residues. Trimming removed 5 bases at V and 3 bases at J, with 20 bases between. This chain's CDR3 is CASSPRGRTRSNQPQHF. The CDR3 DNA reads as TGTGCCAGCAGCCCCCGCGGCCGGACACGGTCCAATCAGCCCCAGCATTTT. Full variable domain (outside the CDR3, taken from reference TRBV7-6 and TRBJ1-5): GAGVSQSPRYKVTKRGQDVALRCDPISGHVSLYWYRQALGQGPEFLTYFNYEAQQDKSGLPNDRFSAERPEGSISTLTIQRTEQRDSAMYRCASSPRGRTRSNQPQHFGDGTRLSIL.

This chain uses TRBV19 with TRBJ2-1; tentatively, D is TRBD2 (6 bases). The CDR3 is made up of 15 amino acids. Germline CDR1 reads LNHDA; CDR2 reads SQIVND (reference sequence). The germline V and J ends were trimmed by 7 bases and 3 bases, with 16 bases remaining between them. The CDR3 sequence is CASKGGTSFYNEQFF. The CDR3 bases are TGTGCCAGTAAGGGCGGGACCTCCTTCTACAATGAGCAGTTCTTC.

This chain joins TRBV7-6 and TRBJ2-5; a weak D match, TRBD1 (6 bases). Germline CDR1 is SGHVS and CDR2 is FNYEAQ. The CDR3 is 15 amino acids. The germline V and J ends were trimmed by 5 bases and 0 bases, with 13 bases remaining between them. The DNA for the CDR3 is TGTGCCAGCAGCGCAGGACAGACGTACCAAGAGACCCAGTACTTC. It encodes CASSAGQTYQETQYF.

The chain has TRBV27 and TRBJ1-5; TRBD1 matches 8 bases. Germline V CDR1 and CDR2: MNHEY, SMNVEV (reference sequence). The CDR3 consists of 15 residues. J lost 3 bases, V lost 8 bases, and 9 bases had no gene match. The CDR3 DNA reads as TGTGCCAGCCAAAAAGGGACAGGACACAATCAGCCCCAGCATTTT. This encodes CASQKGTGHNQPQHF.

This clone was found a few times. The chain joins TRBV27 to TRBJ1-1; D is undetermined. Germline V gene lookup returns CDR1 MNHEY and CDR2 SMNVEV (reference sequence). V shed 7 bases and J shed 6 bases, with 15 bases lying between them. This CDR3 is built from 13 residues. The CDR3 region is CASTGSDWAEAFF. CDR3 nucleotides: TGTGCCAGCACGGGTAGCGATTGGGCTGAAGCTTTCTTT.

This chain joins TRBV11-3 and TRBJ2-2, with D unresolved. The CDR3 is made up of 13 amino acids. Germline CDR1 reads SGHNT; CDR2 reads YENEEA. Trimming removed 0 bases at V and 7 bases at J, with 6 bases between. CDR3 amino acids: CASSLDIGGELFF. The CDR3 region has the DNA TGTGCCAGCAGCTTAGATATCGGCGGGGAGCTGTTTTTT.

The V gene is TRBV3-1 (or the pseudogene TRBV3-2), the J gene TRBJ2-5, with 7 bases that match TRBD2. Trimming removed 0 bases from V and 5 bases from J; junction bases left unmatched: 21. This CDR3 contains 20 residues. CDR1 and CDR2 from the germline V gene are LGHDT and YNNKEL (reference sequence). CDR3 sequence: CASSQDVLWGGTGSGETQYF. Here the CDR3 DNA reads TGTGCCAGCAGCCAAGATGTTTTATGGGGAGGGACGGGCTCCGGGGAGACCCAGTACTTC.

V and J are TRBV7-6 and TRBJ1-4; unclear D gene. CDR3 length equals 16 residues. Germline V gene sequence: CDR1 SGHVS, CDR2 FNYEAQ. The ends were cut back, 4 bases at V and 8 bases at J, with 20 bases in the middle. In nucleotides, the CDR3 is TGTGCCAGCAGCTCTGTTTTTCCCGGTTTGGGAGAAAAACTGTTTTTT. Its protein product is CASSSVFPGLGEKLFF. The full variable domain, with the rest looked up from reference TRBV7-6 and TRBJ1-4, is GAGVSQSPRYKVTKRGQDVALRCDPISGHVSLYWYRQALGQGPEFLTYFNYEAQQDKSGLPNDRFSAERPEGSISTLTIQRTEQRDSAMYRCASSSVFPGLGEKLFFGSGTQLSVL.

The chain is built from TRBV4-1 and TRBJ1-5; no clear D gene. Germline CDR1 and CDR2: MGHRA and YSYEKL. V was pared by 1 base and J by 6 bases, with 7 bases between. CDR3 length: 13 residues. The chain's CDR3 is CASSQGGTQPQHF. The CDR3 nucleotides read TGCGCCAGCAGCCAAGGGGGAACTCAGCCCCAGCATTTT.